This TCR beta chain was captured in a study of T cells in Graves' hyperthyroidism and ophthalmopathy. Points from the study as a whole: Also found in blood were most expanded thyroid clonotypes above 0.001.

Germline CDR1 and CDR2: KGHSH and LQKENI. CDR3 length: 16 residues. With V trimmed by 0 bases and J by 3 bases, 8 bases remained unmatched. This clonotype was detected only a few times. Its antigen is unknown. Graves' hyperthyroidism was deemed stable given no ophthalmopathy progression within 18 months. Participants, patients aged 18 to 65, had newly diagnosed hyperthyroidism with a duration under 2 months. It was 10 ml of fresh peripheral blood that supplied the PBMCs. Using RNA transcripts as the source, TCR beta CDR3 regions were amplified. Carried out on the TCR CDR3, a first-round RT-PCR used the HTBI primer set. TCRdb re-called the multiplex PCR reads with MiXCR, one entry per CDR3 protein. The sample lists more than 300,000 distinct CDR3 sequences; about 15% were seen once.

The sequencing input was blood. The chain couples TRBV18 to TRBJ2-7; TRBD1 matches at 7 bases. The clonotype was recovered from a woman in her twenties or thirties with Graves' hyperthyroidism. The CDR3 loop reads CASSPPTGTEGYEQYF. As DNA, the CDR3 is TGTGCCAGCTCACCACCCACCGGGACAGAAGGCTACGAGCAGTACTTC.